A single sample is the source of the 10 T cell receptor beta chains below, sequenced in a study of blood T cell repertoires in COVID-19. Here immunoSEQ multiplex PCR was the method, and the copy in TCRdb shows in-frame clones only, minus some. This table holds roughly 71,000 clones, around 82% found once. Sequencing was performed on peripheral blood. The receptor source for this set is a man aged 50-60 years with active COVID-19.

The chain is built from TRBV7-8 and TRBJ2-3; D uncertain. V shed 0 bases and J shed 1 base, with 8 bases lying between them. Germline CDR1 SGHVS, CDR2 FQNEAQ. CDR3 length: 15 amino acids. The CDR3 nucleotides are TGTGCCAGCAGCTTAGCGAGCCCCGGCACAGATACGCAGTATTTT. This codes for CASSLASPGTDTQYF.

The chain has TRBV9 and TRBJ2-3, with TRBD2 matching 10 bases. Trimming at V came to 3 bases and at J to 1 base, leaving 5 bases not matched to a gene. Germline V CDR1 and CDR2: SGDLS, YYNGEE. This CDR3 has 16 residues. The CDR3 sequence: CASSGLAGGRTDTQYF. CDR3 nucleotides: TGTGCCAGCAGCGGATTAGCGGGGGGCCGCACAGATACGCAGTATTTT.

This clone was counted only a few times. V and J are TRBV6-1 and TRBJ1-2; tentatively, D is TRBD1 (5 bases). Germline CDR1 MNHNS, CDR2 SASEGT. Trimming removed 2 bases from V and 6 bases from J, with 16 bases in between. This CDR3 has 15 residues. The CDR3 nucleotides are TGTGCCAGCAGTGAACTGTCAGGGCAAGCTAATGGCTACACCTTC. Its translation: CASSELSGQANGYTF.

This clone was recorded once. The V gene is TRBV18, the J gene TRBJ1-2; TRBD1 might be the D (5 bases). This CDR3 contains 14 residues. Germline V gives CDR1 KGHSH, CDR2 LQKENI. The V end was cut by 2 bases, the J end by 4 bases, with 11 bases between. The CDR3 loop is CASSPGADAYGYTF. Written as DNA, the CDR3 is TGTGCCAGCTCACCAGGGGCCGACGCCTATGGCTACACCTTC.

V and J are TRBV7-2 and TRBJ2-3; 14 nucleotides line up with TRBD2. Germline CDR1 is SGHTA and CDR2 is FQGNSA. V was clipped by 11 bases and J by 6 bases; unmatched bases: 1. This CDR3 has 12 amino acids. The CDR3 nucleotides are TGTGCCGGGACTAGCGGGAGTGATACGCAGTATTTT. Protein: CAGTSGSDTQYF.

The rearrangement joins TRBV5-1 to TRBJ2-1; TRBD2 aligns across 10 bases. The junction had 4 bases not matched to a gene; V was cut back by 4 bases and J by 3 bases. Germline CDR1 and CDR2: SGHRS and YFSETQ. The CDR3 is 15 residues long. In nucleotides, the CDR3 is TGCGCCAGCAGCCGGACTAGCGGACACTACAATGAGCAGTTCTTC. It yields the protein CASSRTSGHYNEQFF.

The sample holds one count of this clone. The DNA for the CDR3 is TGTGCCAGCAGCTTCGCCCAGGCCACTGAAGCTTTCTTT. Its translation is CASSFAQATEAFF. V usage is TRBV7-9 and J usage is TRBJ1-1, with D unresolved. V lost 3 bases and J lost 4, with 9 bases in between. CDR3 length: 13 residues. CDR1 and CDR2 from the germline V gene are SEHNR and FQNEAQ (reference sequence).

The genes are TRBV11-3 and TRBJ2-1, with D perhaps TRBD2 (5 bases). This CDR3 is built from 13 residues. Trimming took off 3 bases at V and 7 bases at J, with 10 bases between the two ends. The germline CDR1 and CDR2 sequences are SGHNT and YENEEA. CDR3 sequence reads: CASSFGERNEQFF. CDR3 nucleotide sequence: TGTGCCAGCAGCTTCGGTGAGCGGAATGAGCAGTTCTTC.

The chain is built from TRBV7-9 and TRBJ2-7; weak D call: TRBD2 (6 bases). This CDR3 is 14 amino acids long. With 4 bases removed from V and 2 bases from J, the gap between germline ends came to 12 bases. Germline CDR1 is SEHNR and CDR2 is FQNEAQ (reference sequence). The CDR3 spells CASSWDLRAYEQYF. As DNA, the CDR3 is TGTGCCAGCAGCTGGGACTTAAGGGCCTACGAGCAGTACTTC.

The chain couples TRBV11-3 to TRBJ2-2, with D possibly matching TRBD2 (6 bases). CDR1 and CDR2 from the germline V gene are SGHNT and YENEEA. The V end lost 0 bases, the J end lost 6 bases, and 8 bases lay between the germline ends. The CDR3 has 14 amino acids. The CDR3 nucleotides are TGTGCCAGCAGCTTAGATGGAGGGTCCGGGGAGCTGTTTTTT. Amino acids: CASSLDGGSGELFF.